Listed here is a single T cell receptor (beta chain). As yet, its antigen is unknown. This CDR3 is built from 14 residues. The V gene's germline CDR1 is SGHTA and CDR2 FQGTGA. The TRB libraries of cDNA were built by UMI-labeled 5' RACE. TCRdb re-called the 5' RACE reads, yielding one record per CDR3 amino acid sequence without DNA. The sample data list about 120,000 distinct CDR3 sequences. This sample is part of a study of CXCR3-negative and CXCR3-positive naive CD8 T cells. Overall study context: For each library, about 1.5 +/- 0.3 million TRB reads were obtained, roughly 130 million in total. Study-level points and caveats: Cryopreserved cells showed partially decreased CXCR3 expression, and most assays used fresh PBMCs. CXCR3-expressing naive cells carried TRB CDR3s more hydrophobic than those of CXCR3-negative naive cells. Both naive subsets carried similar amounts of surface CD5, so TCR strength was inferred from TRB CDR3 properties. Each naive subset displayed comparably high diversity, whereas memory CD8+ cells displayed much lower diversity.

Sequenced input: naive CXCR3+ CD8+ T cells from blood. The subset here: CD45RO-CCR7+CD27+CD95- naive CD8+ T cells expressing CXCR3 (TNR3+). The TCR comes from a human donor in good health. Some clones in this sample may be carry-over from other donors' samples. This chain joins TRBV7-3 and TRBJ2-2. This CDR3 is CASSLFGNTGELFF.